This T cell receptor (beta chain) was captured in a study of CD4 T cells in relation to SARS-CoV-2 and coronaviruses. Study-level background: Shared crossreactive spike epitopes were mapped to their HLA restriction.

TCRdb's copy holds only in-frame clones and misses some; the assay was immunoSEQ multiplex PCR. Here the sample spans about 55,000 clones, about nine tenths being singletons. The CDR3 has 16 amino acids. In germline, CDR1 is SGHKS, CDR2 YYEKEE (reference sequence). V was cut by 3 bases and J by 1 base, with 15 bases left in between. Before the COVID-19 pandemic, during about 2011-2018, CD4+ T cells were taken from unexposed donors. This chain uses TRBV5-5 with TRBJ2-3, with D tentatively TRBD1 (7 bases). Sequencing used memory CD4+ T cells from PBMCs. The source of this sequence is a human donor in good health. The CDR3 DNA reads as TGTGCCAGCAGCTCGGAGGGGGCCTCTCGCACAGATACGCAGTATTTT. Protein sequence: CASSSEGASRTDTQYF.